This TCR beta chain was identified in a study of blood T cell repertoires in COVID-19. Participant ages covered roughly 18 to 89 years across 20 to 25 US areas. Participant-given clinical history determined each cohort assignment. Recovered participants had two consecutive negative NP/OP PCR tests, healthcare professional clearance, or symptom resolution. This clone showed up many times. The CDR3 has 18 amino acids. In germline, CDR1 is ENHRY, CDR2 SYGVKD. J was trimmed by 0 bases and V by 7 bases; bases with no gene match: 16. The assay was immunoSEQ multiplex PCR, and TCRdb's table has in-frame clones only and misses some. The sample includes about 360,000 clones, approximately 87% of them seen just once.

Sequenced input: PBMCs or T cells enriched from blood (not recorded which). The clonotype originates from a man aged 30 to 45 who had recovered from COVID-19. The chain links TRBV10-3 to TRBJ1-1; 8 nucleotides line up with TRBD1. CDR3 bases: TGTGCCATCATGAGGAAAGGGACAGGCCCAAAACTGAACACTGAAGCTTTCTTT. It yields the protein CAIMRKGTGPKLNTEAFF.